Below are 15 T cell receptor beta chains sequenced from a single sample in a study of shared clonotypes between healthy human individuals. The repertoire was sequenced with immunoSEQ multiplex PCR; TCRdb's copy has only in-frame clones and lacks some. The data hold a few million clones, with just over 90% observed a single time. The sample taken for sequencing was naive CD4+ T cells from PBMCs. Subset here: CD45RA+ positively selected. Receptors originate from a young man in good health. Some clones in this sample may be carry-over from other donors' samples.

The chain uses TRBV11-2 and TRBJ2-5; 9 bases are shared with TRBD2. The junction had 9 bases not matched to a gene; V was cut back by 5 bases and J by 2 bases. Germline values: CDR1 SGHAT, CDR2 FQNNGV. This CDR3 spans 16 amino acids. The CDR3 reads CASSTRIAGEQETQYF. CDR3 sequence (DNA): TGTGCCAGCAGCACCCGAATAGCGGGAGAACAAGAGACCCAGTACTTC.

The V gene is TRBV10-1, the J gene TRBJ1-1, with 7 bases fitting TRBD1. Trimming at V came to 3 bases and at J to 6 bases, leaving 13 bases not matched to a gene. The CDR3 runs 16 residues. Germline values: CDR1 WNHNN, CDR2 SYGVQD (reference sequence). The CDR3, as DNA: TGCGCCAGCAGTGATTCCGGCGCGGGACAGAGGGCTGAAGCTTTCTTT. It codes for CASSDSGAGQRAEAFF.

The rearrangement links TRBV15 to TRBJ1-1, with TRBD1 identical over 8 bases. The CDR3 consists of 14 residues. CDR1 and CDR2 from the germline V gene are LNHNV and YYDKDF (reference sequence). V shed 1 base, J shed 4 bases, and the junction held 2 bases outside the gene matches. The CDR3 sequence is CATSRGQGTTEAFF. Here the CDR3 DNA reads TGTGCCACCAGCAGAGGACAGGGGACCACTGAAGCTTTCTTT.

The J gene is TRBJ2-2, the V gene TRBV19, with D unresolved. This CDR3 comprises 14 residues. Trimming left V 1 base short and J 2 bases short, with 5 bases between. In germline, CDR1 is LNHDA, CDR2 SQIVND (reference sequence). Written as DNA, the CDR3 is TGTGCCAGTAGTATAGTGTATAACACCGGGGAGCTGTTTTTT. Translation: CASSIVYNTGELFF. Looking up the rest from reference TRBV19 and TRBJ2-2 gives the full variable domain: DGGITQSPKYLFRKEGQNVTLSCEQNLNHDAMYWYRQDPGQGLRLIYYSQIVNDFQKGDIAEGYSVSREKKESFPLTVTSAQKNPTAFYLCASSIVYNTGELFFGEGSRLTVL.

This clone was counted once. This rearrangement joins TRBV27 to TRBJ2-7; 7 bases are a match to TRBD2. Per the germline V gene, CDR1 is MNHEY and CDR2 is SMNVEV (reference sequence). CDR3 length: 15 residues. The ends lost 6 bases at V and 7 bases at J; junction bases unmatched: 15. As DNA, the CDR3 is TGTGCCAGCAGCTATCTCGGGACTAAGGAGGGGGAGCAGTACTTC. It yields the protein CASSYLGTKEGEQYF.

On this clone itself: This same CDR3 is encoded by further DNA sequences in the sample. The chain combines TRBV10-1 with TRBJ2-3; D is uncertain. Trimming took 3 bases from V and 3 from J, leaving 4 bases between them. The CDR3 loop spans 12 amino acids. CDR1 and CDR2 (germline): WNHNN, SYGVQD (reference sequence). CDR3 sequence (DNA): TGCGCCAGCAGTGATGGGACAGATACGCAGTATTTT. Its translation is CASSDGTDTQYF.

The chain couples TRBV15 to TRBJ1-4, with 10 bases matching TRBD1. Germline values: CDR1 LNHNV, CDR2 YYDKDF (reference sequence). V lost 5 bases to trimming and J lost 7 bases; unmatched junction nucleotides: 10. The CDR3 length is 16 residues. For the CDR3, the DNA is TGTGCCACCAGCCCTACTAAGACAGGGGGCGGTGAAAAACTGTTTTTT. Amino acids: CATSPTKTGGGEKLFF.

This chain links TRBV28 with TRBJ1-6, with D unclear. CDR1 MDHEN and CDR2 SYDVKM come from the germline V gene. V was clipped by 3 bases and J by 7 bases, with 13 bases between them. This CDR3 contains 15 residues. The CDR3 bases are TGTGCCAGCAGTTTTCCGGGTCGGATAAATTCACCCCTCCACTTT. Translation gives CASSFPGRINSPLHF. Using reference TRBV28 and TRBJ1-6 for the parts outside the CDR3, the full variable domain is DVKVTQSSRYLVKRTGEKVFLECVQDMDHENMFWYRQDPGLGLRLIYFSYDVKMKEKGDIPEGYSVSREKKERFSLILESASTNQTSMYLCASSFPGRINSPLHFGNGTRLTVT.

This clone was counted a single time. The chain employs TRBV7-8 and TRBJ2-6; 7 nucleotides align to TRBD1. Trimming at V came to 5 bases and at J to 0 bases, leaving 10 bases not matched to a gene. Germline V gives CDR1 SGHVS, CDR2 FQNEAQ. The CDR3 totals 18 residues. The CDR3 coding sequence is TGTGCCAGCAGCCCGAGGGACAGAACTAGCTCTGGGGCCAACGTCCTGACTTTC. Amino acid sequence: CASSPRDRTSSGANVLTF.

The V call is TRBV4-2, the J call TRBJ2-1, with 14 bases aligning to TRBD2. The V segment lost 0 bases and the J segment 6 bases; nucleotides outside the gene matches: 10. Germline V gene sequence: CDR1 LGHNA, CDR2 YNFKEQ. There are 19 residues in the CDR3. The CDR3 nucleotides are TGTGCCAGCAGCCAAGACAATAGGGGACTAGCGGGGGTGATCAATGAGCAGTTCTTC. Translated, it gives CASSQDNRGLAGVINEQFF.

This clone appeared a single time. This sequence joins TRBV4-2 and TRBJ2-3, with TRBD2 matching over 11 bases. Germline trimming cut 0 bases from V and 7 bases from J; bases unmatched to any gene: 6. The CDR3 covers 16 residues. Germline CDR1 is LGHNA and CDR2 is YNFKEQ. The CDR3 DNA is TGTGCCAGCAGCCAAGATCGGCGACTAGCGGGATATACGCAGTATTTT. As protein: CASSQDRRLAGYTQYF.

In its sample, this clone was seen once. The V gene is TRBV28, the J gene TRBJ2-7, with TRBD1 matching 7 bases. Germline CDR1 and CDR2: MDHEN and SYDVKM. The CDR3 totals 15 residues. The V and J ends lost 8 bases and 5 bases, in that order; junction bases with no gene match: 15. This CDR3 reads CASGTPYRGRNEQYF. The CDR3 coding sequence is TGTGCCAGCGGCACCCCTTACAGGGGACGGAACGAGCAGTACTTC.

The chain carries TRBV15 and TRBJ2-5; 7 nucleotides align to TRBD2. CDR3 length: 16 residues. Germline V CDR1 and CDR2: LNHNV, YYDKDF (reference sequence). The J segment lost 6 bases and the V segment lost 5 bases, leaving 15 bases of the junction unmatched. The CDR3 DNA reads as TGTGCCACCAGCCCCGGAAGTGGACTAGTATCCAAGACCCAGTACTTC. It yields the protein CATSPGSGLVSKTQYF.

The chain uses TRBV9 and TRBJ2-3; perhaps TRBD2 as D (6 bases). The CDR3 has 15 amino acids. Germline CDR1 reads SGDLS; CDR2 reads YYNGEE. Trimming stripped 6 bases from V and 3 bases from J, with 17 bases between. CDR3 in amino acids: CASTAGAEGTDTQYF. CDR3 DNA sequence: TGTGCCAGCACCGCCGGCGCGGAGGGGACAGATACGCAGTATTTT.

A single count supports this clone. The V and J genes are TRBV14 and TRBJ2-5, with a weak D call TRBD1 (6 bases). The CDR3 contains 16 residues. The V end was cut by 1 base, the J end by 7 bases, with 19 bases between. Germline V gene data show CDR1 as SGHDN and CDR2 as FVKESK. CDR3 in DNA: TGTGCCAGCAGCCAAGTAACAGGGTCCAACATACGGACCCAGTACTTC. Its translation: CASSQVTGSNIRTQYF.